This entry describes one T cell receptor (beta chain). The record originates from a study of T-cell reconstitution after alpha-beta-depleted transplantation in children. The CDR3 spans 17 residues. V shed 2 bases, J shed 3 bases, and the junction held 9 bases outside the gene matches. Germline lookup yields CDR1 SSHAT and CDR2 FNYEAQ (reference sequence). TCRbeta library preparation incorporated unique molecular identifiers. TCRdb passed the PCR reads through MiXCR, listing each CDR3 protein once. The data hold 490,000 or so distinct CDR3 sequences, with around 13% observed a single time. The material sequenced was PBMCs from the stem cell graft donor, taken from the stem cell graft. The TCR was taken from a human donor who donated a stem cell graft to a child with combined immunodeficiency. The gene calls are TRBV7-7 and TRBJ2-2; 7 bases are shared with TRBD1. Here the CDR3 reads CASSLRGPGLDTGELFF. The DNA of the CDR3 is TGTGCCAGCAGCTTAAGGGGGCCGGGGTTGGACACCGGGGAGCTGTTTTTT.